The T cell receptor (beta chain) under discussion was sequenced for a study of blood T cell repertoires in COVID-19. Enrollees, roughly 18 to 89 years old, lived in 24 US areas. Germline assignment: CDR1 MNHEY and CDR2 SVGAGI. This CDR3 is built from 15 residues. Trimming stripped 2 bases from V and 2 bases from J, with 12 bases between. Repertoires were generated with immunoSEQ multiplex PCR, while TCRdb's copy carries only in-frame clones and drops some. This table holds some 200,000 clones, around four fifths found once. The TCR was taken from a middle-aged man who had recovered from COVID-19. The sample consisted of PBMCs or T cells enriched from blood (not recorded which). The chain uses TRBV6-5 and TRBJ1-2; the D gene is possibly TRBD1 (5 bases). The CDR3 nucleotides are TGTGCCAGCAGTTACGCGAGGCAGGGAAACTATGGCTACACCTTC. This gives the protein CASSYARQGNYGYTF.